These T cell receptor beta chains were read from a single sample in a study of cytotoxic CD8 clonotypes in ibrutinib-treated CLL. The method was immunoSEQ multiplex PCR; TCRdb's version includes in-frame clones alone and lacks a portion of them. The sample has 15,000 or so clones, around 64% seen once. This material consisted of PBMCs, taken before ibrutinib treatment. These receptors all come from a human donor with chronic lymphocytic leukemia. The CDR3 runs from the conserved cysteine through the conserved F or W. Each record gives: CDR3 protein, CDR3 DNA, V gene, clone size, D gene, J gene. The D gene is left open where the match is weak. Size values are once, few and many counts, or a class for expanded clones, and some rows have none.

CASSISVGVSGSYEQYF TGTGCCAGTAGTATCTCGGTTGGGGTCTCCGGCTCCTACGAGCAGTACTTC TRBV19 . . TRBJ2-7
CASSALSGTGNNEQFF TGTGCCAGCAGCGCCCTCTCCGGGACAGGGAATAATGAGCAGTTCTTC TRBV5-4 . TRBD1 TRBJ2-1
CASSRDTEAFF TGTGCCAGCAGCCGGGACACTGAAGCTTTCTTT TRBV5-6 . . TRBJ1-1
CASSFAGAHNEQFF TGTGCCAGCAGTTTCGCGGGGGCCCACAATGAGCAGTTCTTC TRBV27 few . TRBJ2-1
CASSFLAGDGQPQHF TGTGCCAGCAGCTTTCTGGCAGGGGACGGTCAGCCCCAGCATTTT TRBV5-5 . . TRBJ1-5
CATSPGSLGVNEKLFF TGTGCCACCAGCCCCGGCAGTCTGGGAGTTAATGAAAAACTGTTTTTT TRBV15 . . TRBJ1-4
CASSLGTSGGRQTQYF TGTGCCAGCAGCTTAGGGACTAGCGGGGGGCGGCAGACCCAGTACTTC TRBV11-2 . TRBD2 TRBJ2-5
CAISESNRMHAEAFF TGTGCCATCAGTGAGTCGAACAGGATGCACGCTGAAGCTTTCTTT TRBV10-3 . . TRBJ1-1
CASSPRFYGNEKLFF TGTGCCAGCTCACCTAGGTTCTACGGAAATGAAAAACTGTTTTTT TRBV18 . . TRBJ1-4
CASSVGASSYNEQFF TGTGCCAGCAGCGTAGGGGCTAGCTCCTACAATGAGCAGTTCTTC TRBV9 . . TRBJ2-1
CASSSGLAGGPGELFF TGTGCCAGTAGTTCTGGACTAGCGGGGGGGCCCGGGGAGCTGTTTTTT TRBV19 few TRBD2 TRBJ2-2
CASTDYGGINSPLHF TGTGCCAGCACCGATTACGGGGGTATAAATTCACCCCTCCACTTT TRBV7-9 . . TRBJ1-6
CASSLSGGYYGYTF TGTGCCAGCAGTTTATCGGGGGGATACTATGGCTACACCTTC TRBV27 . . TRBJ1-2
CASIEGHYSNQPQHF TGTGCCAGTATAGAGGGACATTATAGCAATCAGCCCCAGCATTTT TRBV19 once . TRBJ1-5
CASSRNRGGELFF TGTGCTAGCAGCCGAAACAGGGGTGGGGAGCTGTTTTTT TRBV7-7 . TRBD1 TRBJ2-2
CASSLGPTSGGTYNEQFF TGTGCCAGCAGCTTAGGGCCCACTAGCGGGGGGACCTACAATGAGCAGTTCTTC TRBV7-6 few TRBD2 TRBJ2-1
CASTERGDSYEQYF TGTGCCAGCACCGAGCGGGGGGACTCCTACGAGCAGTACTTC TRBV11-3 few TRBD2 TRBJ2-7
CASSFHNQPQHF TGTGCCAGCAGCTTCCACAATCAGCCCCAGCATTTT TRBV5-4 . . TRBJ1-5
CSVRTSGGATGELFF TGCAGCGTCCGGACTAGCGGGGGGGCCACCGGGGAGCTGTTTTTT TRBV29-1 . TRBD2 TRBJ2-2
CASSTNRESNQPQHF TGTGCCAGCAGCACAAACAGGGAGAGCAATCAGCCCCAGCATTTT TRBV4-2 . . TRBJ1-5
CASSIWGIPNPGELFF TGTGCCAGTAGTATATGGGGGATTCCCAACCCCGGGGAGCTGTTTTTT TRBV19 . . TRBJ2-2
CASSGWTGGTEQYF TGTGCCAGCAGCGGATGGACAGGGGGGACCGAGCAGTACTTC TRBV5-4 . TRBD1 TRBJ2-7
CASSLDLETQYF TGTGCCAGCAGCTTAGATTTGGAGACCCAGTACTTC TRBV11-3 . . TRBJ2-5
CASSLDRTVNEKLFF TGTGCCAGCAGCTTAGATCGGACAGTAAATGAAAAACTGTTTTTT TRBV7-9 few . TRBJ1-4
CASSLGWKTQYF TGTGCCAGCAGCTTAGGTTGGAAGACCCAGTACTTC TRBV7-9 . . TRBJ2-5
CASADTGRVEKLFF TGTGCCAGTGCCGACACGGGGCGGGTCGAAAAACTGTTTTTT TRBV7-9 . . TRBJ1-4
CASSSKDRGHF TGTGCCAGCAGCTCAAAAGACAGGGGGCACTTC TRBV7-9 once TRBD1 TRBJ2-7
CASSPTRSKYGYTF TGTGCCAGCAGCCCCACGCGTTCAAAATATGGCTACACCTTC TRBV5-4 . . TRBJ1-2
CASSLLLGRQATNEKLFF TGTGCCAGCAGCCTTCTATTGGGACGGCAGGCAACTAATGAAAAACTGTTTTTT TRBV7-6 . . TRBJ1-4
CASSVGQGSQPQHF TGTGCCAGCAGTGTCGGACAGGGGTCCCAGCCCCAGCATTTT TRBV2 . TRBD1 TRBJ1-5
CASSDGHEQFF TGCGCCAGCAGTGATGGGCATGAGCAGTTCTTC TRBV10-1 . . TRBJ2-1
CASSSITPQSYGYTF TGTGCCAGCAGCTCTATCACGCCTCAATCCTATGGCTACACCTTC TRBV7-9 . . TRBJ1-2
CASSEYGLAGNTGELFF TGCGCCAGCAGTGAGTACGGACTAGCGGGTAACACCGGGGAGCTGTTTTTT TRBV10-2 . TRBD2 TRBJ2-2
CASAPGGSYEQYF TGTGCCAGCGCTCCGGGGGGGTCCTACGAGCAGTACTTC TRBV27 once TRBD2 TRBJ2-7
CASSEVRGLNTEAFF TGTGCCAGCAGTGAAGTTAGGGGGCTGAACACTGAAGCTTTCTTT TRBV2 few TRBD1 TRBJ1-1
CASSQGEGAGELFF TGTGCCAGCAGCCAAGGAGAGGGGGCCGGGGAGCTGTTTTTT TRBV4-2 . . TRBJ2-2
CATSRERETYNEQFF TGTGCCACCAGCAGAGAGAGGGAGACTTACAATGAGCAGTTCTTC TRBV15 . . TRBJ2-1
CASSIDPSMNTEAFF TGTGCCAGTAGTATAGATCCCTCAATGAACACTGAAGCTTTCTTT TRBV19 . . TRBJ1-1
CASSQDSGAGTKNIQYF TGTGCCAGCAGCCAAGATTCAGGAGCAGGGACCAAAAACATTCAGTACTTC TRBV4-2 few . TRBJ2-4
CSPQGYTEAFF TGCAGTCCTCAGGGTTACACTGAAGCTTTCTTT TRBV20-1 . . TRBJ1-1
CATQRGGNEKLFF TGTGCCACCCAGAGGGGGGGGAATGAAAAACTGTTTTTT TRBV11-2 . . TRBJ1-4
CASSPTGGAGGNTIYF TGTGCCAGCTCACCAACAGGGGGGGCCGGAGGAAACACCATATATTTT TRBV18 . TRBD1 TRBJ1-3
CASSISRGGEKLFF TGTGCCAGTAGTATCAGCAGGGGGGGCGAAAAACTGTTTTTT TRBV19 . TRBD1 TRBJ1-4
CASSNKQGGVNTEAFF TGCGCCAGCAGCAATAAACAGGGAGGGGTGAACACTGAAGCTTTCTTT TRBV5-1 . . TRBJ1-1
CATSRGTPGQGAYGYTF TGTGCCACCAGCAGGGGAACTCCGGGACAGGGAGCGTATGGCTACACCTTC TRBV15 few TRBD1 TRBJ1-2
CASSISGSSHEQFF TGTGCCAGTAGTATTTCGGGGTCTTCCCATGAGCAGTTCTTC TRBV19 . . TRBJ2-1
CASSLSPTANYGYTF TGTGCCAGCAGTTTATCCCCAACAGCTAACTATGGCTACACCTTC TRBV27 once . TRBJ1-2
CASSYGEKLFF TGTGCCAGCAGTTACGGTGAAAAACTGTTTTTT TRBV27 few . TRBJ1-4
CASSGTGPYNEQFF TGTGCCAGCAGCGGGACAGGGCCGTACAATGAGCAGTTCTTC TRBV7-9 . TRBD1 TRBJ2-1
CASSRDRAGEKLFF TGTGCCAGCAGCAGGGACAGGGCAGGGGAAAAACTGTTTTTT TRBV7-8 . TRBD1 TRBJ1-4
CASSFRGPETQYF TGTGCCAGCAGCTTCAGGGGGCCAGAGACCCAGTACTTC TRBV5-4 few TRBD1 TRBJ2-5
CASSATTGDTEAFF TGTGCCAGCTCAGCGACGACAGGGGACACTGAAGCTTTCTTT TRBV18 . TRBD1 TRBJ1-1